Shown below are 9 T cell receptor beta chains from a single sample sequenced in a study of cytomegalovirus exposure and HLA in healthy donors. PCR amplification relied on 60 Vbeta primers (plus 13 Jbeta primers). The method was immunoSEQ multiplex PCR; TCRdb's version includes in-frame clones alone and lacks a portion of them. Found here are 130,000 or so clones; the top ten clones hold 1.7%. Sequencing was carried out using PBMCs. The origin of the receptors is a man between 18 and 35 years old in good health and CMV-seronegative.

This chain uses TRBV19 with TRBJ1-2, with D tentatively TRBD1 (5 bases). In germline, CDR1 is LNHDA, CDR2 SQIVND (reference sequence). The CDR3 contains 17 residues. Trimming cost V 4 bases and J 7 bases, with 25 bases left between them. CDR3 bases: TGTGCCAGTAGTAGCGGCGGGGCTTCTGGCAGAATGAGTGGCTACACCTTC. As protein: CASSSGGASGRMSGYTF.

The rearrangement uses TRBV10-1 and TRBJ1-5, with D maybe TRBD1 (5 bases). The CDR3 length is 15 residues. V shed 7 bases and J shed 2 bases, with 15 bases lying between them. Per the germline V gene, CDR1 is WNHNN and CDR2 is SYGVQD (reference sequence). CDR3 residues: CASTSRGGGNQPQHF. The DNA for the CDR3 is TGCGCCAGCACTTCCCGGGGGGGAGGCAATCAGCCCCAGCATTTT.

V and J are TRBV2 and TRBJ2-7; maybe TRBD1 (5 bases). Germline CDR1 and CDR2: SNHLY and FYNNEI. The CDR3 runs 12 residues. V lost 6 bases to trimming and J lost 3 bases, with 9 bases between them. CDR3 protein: CASRAGIYEQYF. CDR3 coding DNA: TGTGCCAGCAGGGCAGGGATCTACGAGCAGTACTTC.

The rearrangement joins TRBV18 to TRBJ2-7, with a possible D match to TRBD1 (6 bases). The CDR3 has 16 amino acids. The germline CDR1 and CDR2 sequences are KGHSH and LQKENI. With 3 bases removed from V and 4 bases from J, the gap between germline ends came to 19 bases. Here the CDR3 reads CASSPLPASQGYEQYF. CDR3 nucleotide sequence: TGTGCCAGCTCACCCCTTCCCGCCTCACAGGGTTACGAGCAGTACTTC.

This rearrangement joins TRBV28 to TRBJ1-2, with D uncertain. CDR3 length: 14 amino acids. Germline CDR1 MDHEN, CDR2 SYDVKM. Trimming took off 4 bases at V and 2 bases at J, with 11 bases between the two ends. The CDR3: CASSSSGENYGYTF. The DNA of the CDR3 is TGTGCCAGCAGTTCCTCCGGGGAGAACTATGGCTACACCTTC.

The CDR3 nucleotides are TGTGCCAGCAGCGCAGGGGGATCTGGGGCCAACGTCCTGACTTTC. As protein: CASSAGGSGANVLTF. This sequence joins TRBV9 and TRBJ2-6; 7 nucleotides align to TRBD1. The CDR3 spans 15 residues. CDR1 and CDR2 from the germline V gene are SGDLS and YYNGEE. V lost 3 bases, J lost 1 base, and 1 base stayed unmatched.

The V call is TRBV6-1, the J call TRBJ1-6; D is ambiguous. The V gene's germline CDR1 is MNHNS and CDR2 SASEGT. This CDR3 contains 14 residues. V was trimmed by 4 bases and J by 4 bases, leaving 8 bases between them. This CDR3 is CASSAFRYNSPLHF. The CDR3 nucleotides read TGTGCCAGCAGTGCTTTCAGATATAATTCACCCCTCCACTTT.

The CDR3 loop reads CASSLSAGNYGYTF. The CDR3 coding sequence is TGTGCCAGCAGCTTAAGCGCGGGTAACTATGGCTACACCTTC. The gene calls are TRBV7-8 and TRBJ1-2; unclear D gene. The CDR3 spans 14 residues. The germline CDR1 and CDR2 sequences are SGHVS and FQNEAQ. V lost 2 bases, J lost 1 base, and 8 bases lay in between.

The V and J genes are TRBV30 and TRBJ1-1; unclear D gene. Germline CDR1 is GTSNPN and CDR2 is SVGIG (reference sequence). V was pared by 4 bases and J by 6 bases, with 9 bases between. This CDR3 spans 11 amino acids. The CDR3 here is CAWKLLAEAFF. As DNA, the CDR3 is TGTGCCTGGAAGCTCCTTGCTGAAGCTTTCTTT.